This T cell receptor beta chain is from a study of human T cells and chemical hapten exposure. Looking at the study overall: Patch tests put 0.01% DPC on the upper back, and the results were checked at 6 days.

This sample's time point: pre-sensitization, week 0. The treatment was: therapeutic diphenylcyclopropenone sensitization with weekly scalp DPC. In the original processing: A per-sample median of roughly 91,000 TCRs was observed, with a range of about 23,224 to 750,000. TCRdb processed the RACE reads anew with MiXCR; each CDR3 protein has one entry. Clone size and V and J calls follow TCRdb, not the original study. The sample contains 120,000 or so distinct CDR3 sequences, approximately 13% of which appear only once. Deletions cut 6 bases from V and 4 bases from J, with 13 bases between. The germline V gene has CDR1 KGHSH and CDR2 LQKENI. The CDR3 covers 14 residues. Study results and limitations: Expanded TCRs grouped into significantly more large CDR3 similarity clusters than controls produced.

This clonotype was seen at least ten times. Its antigen is not known. The source is a young woman with alopecia areata. Some clones in this sample may be carry-over from other donors' samples. The chain is built from TRBV18 and TRBJ1-3, with D maybe TRBD1 (6 bases). The material sequenced was whole blood, taken in connection with sensitization to the hapten diphenylcyclopropenone (DPC). The CDR3 protein is CASSRTGPGNTIYF. The CDR3 DNA follows: TGTGCCAGCTCGCGAACAGGGCCGGGAAACACCATATATTTT.